The clone carrying this TCR beta chain has just a few counts. The method was immunoSEQ multiplex PCR; TCRdb's version includes in-frame clones alone and lacks a portion of them. The sample shows tens of thousands of clones, around 80% of them seen only once. Memory CD4+ T cells were sorted as all CD4+ cells except CD45RA+CCR7+CD95- naive cells, over 95% pure. Swiss blood donation centers supplied the healthy donor blood. The record originates from a study of human CD4 T cells and Enterobacteriaceae. Germline CDR1 is SQVTM and CDR2 is ANQGSEA. The CDR3 length is 13 residues. Trimming cost V 1 base and J 4 bases, with 10 bases left between them.

The source material was memory CD4+ T cells from blood. The chain is built from TRBV29-1 and TRBJ2-5; a weak D match, TRBD2 (6 bases). This receptor was identified in a human donor in good health. The CDR3 sequence: CSVEVASAETQYF. In DNA, the CDR3 is TGCAGCGTTGAAGTAGCTAGCGCAGAGACCCAGTACTTC.